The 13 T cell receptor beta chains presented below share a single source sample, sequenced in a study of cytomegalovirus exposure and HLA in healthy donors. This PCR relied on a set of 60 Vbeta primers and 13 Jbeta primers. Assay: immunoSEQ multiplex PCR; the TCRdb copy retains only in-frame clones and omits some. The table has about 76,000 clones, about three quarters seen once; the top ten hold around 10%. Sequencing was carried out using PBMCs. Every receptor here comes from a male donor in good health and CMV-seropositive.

The chain's CDR3 is CASSPKTIGEAFF. Here the CDR3 DNA reads TGTGCCAGCAGCCCGAAGACAATAGGTGAAGCTTTCTTT. The chain employs TRBV11-2 and TRBJ1-1; D is undetermined. This CDR3 comprises 13 residues. Deletions cut 5 bases from V and 7 bases from J, with 14 bases between. The V gene's germline CDR1 is SGHAT and CDR2 FQNNGV.

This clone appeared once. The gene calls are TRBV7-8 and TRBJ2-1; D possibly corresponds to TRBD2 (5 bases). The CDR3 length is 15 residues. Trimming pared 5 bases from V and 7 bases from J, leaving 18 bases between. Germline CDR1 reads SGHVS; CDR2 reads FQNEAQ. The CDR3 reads CASSPTSGGFNEQFF. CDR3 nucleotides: TGTGCCAGCAGCCCAACTAGTGGCGGCTTTAATGAGCAGTTCTTC.

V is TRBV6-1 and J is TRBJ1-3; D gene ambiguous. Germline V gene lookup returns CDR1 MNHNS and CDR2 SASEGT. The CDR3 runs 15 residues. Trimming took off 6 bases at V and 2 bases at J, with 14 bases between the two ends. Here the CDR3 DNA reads TGTGCCAGCAGAATAAGGAGTACCACTGGAAACACCATATATTTT. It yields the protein CASRIRSTTGNTIYF.

The CDR3 reads CASSEGQSVGELFF. The CDR3 DNA follows: TGTGCCAGCAGCGAGGGACAGTCGGTCGGGGAGCTGTTTTTT. The chain employs TRBV9 and TRBJ2-2, with 7 bases lining up with TRBD1. CDR3 size: 14 residues. The germline CDR1 and CDR2 sequences are SGDLS and YYNGEE. The V gene end was trimmed by 3 bases and the J gene end by 7 bases; junction bases not matched to a gene: 6. The whole variable domain, remainder taken from reference TRBV9 and TRBJ2-2, is DSGVTQTPKHLITATGQRVTLRCSPRSGDLSVYWYQQSLDQGLQFLIQYYNGEERAKGNILERFSAQQFPDLHSELNLSSLELGDSALYFCASSEGQSVGELFFGEGSRLTVL.

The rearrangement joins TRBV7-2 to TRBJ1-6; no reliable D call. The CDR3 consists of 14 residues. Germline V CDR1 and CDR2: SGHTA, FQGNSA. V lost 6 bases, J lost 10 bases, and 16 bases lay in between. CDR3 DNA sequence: TGTGCCAGCAGGCCGACCTTAGGAGGCTCACCCCTCCACTTT. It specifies CASRPTLGGSPLHF.

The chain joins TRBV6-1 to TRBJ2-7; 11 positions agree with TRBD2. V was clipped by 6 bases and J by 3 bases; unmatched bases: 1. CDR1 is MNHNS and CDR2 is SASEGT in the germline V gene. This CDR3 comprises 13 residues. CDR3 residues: CASRGTSGYEQYF. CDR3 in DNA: TGTGCCAGCAGGGGGACTAGCGGCTACGAGCAGTACTTC.

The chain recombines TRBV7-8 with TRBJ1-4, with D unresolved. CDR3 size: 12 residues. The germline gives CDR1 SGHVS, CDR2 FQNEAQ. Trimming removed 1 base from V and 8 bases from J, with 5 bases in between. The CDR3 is CASSLDREKLFF. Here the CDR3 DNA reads TGTGCCAGCAGCTTAGACCGGGAAAAACTGTTTTTT.

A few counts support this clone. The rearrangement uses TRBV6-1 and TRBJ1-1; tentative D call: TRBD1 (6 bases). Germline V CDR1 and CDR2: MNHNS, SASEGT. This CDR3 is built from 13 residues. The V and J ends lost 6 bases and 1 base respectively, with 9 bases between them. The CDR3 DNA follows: TGTGCCAGCAGAACAGGGCAGAACACTGAAGCTTTCTTT. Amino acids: CASRTGQNTEAFF.

CDR3 nucleotides: TGTGCCAGCAGCGTGGAGGGATCACAATCTAATGAGCAGTTCTTC. It is translated as CASSVEGSQSNEQFF. This chain joins TRBV9 and TRBJ2-1; the D gene is possibly TRBD2 (6 bases). Trimming left V 2 bases short and J 7 bases short, with 16 bases between. This CDR3 region has 15 residues. The germline gives CDR1 SGDLS, CDR2 YYNGEE.

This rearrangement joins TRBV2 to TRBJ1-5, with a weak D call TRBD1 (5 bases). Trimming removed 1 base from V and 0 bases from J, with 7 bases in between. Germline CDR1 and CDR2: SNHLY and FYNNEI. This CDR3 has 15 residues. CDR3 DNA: TGTGCCAGCAGTGAAGTACAGGTTAGCAATCAGCCCCAGCATTTT. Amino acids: CASSEVQVSNQPQHF.

The CDR3 DNA reads as TGTGCCAGCAGCTTAACGGGGGGTCGAGAGACCCAGTACTTC. This translates into CASSLTGGRETQYF. The chain carries TRBV7-3 and TRBJ2-5, with D possibly matching TRBD2 (6 bases). There are 14 residues in the CDR3. Trimming cost V 0 bases and J 4 bases, with 9 bases left between them. CDR1 SGHTA and CDR2 FQGTGA come from the germline V gene.

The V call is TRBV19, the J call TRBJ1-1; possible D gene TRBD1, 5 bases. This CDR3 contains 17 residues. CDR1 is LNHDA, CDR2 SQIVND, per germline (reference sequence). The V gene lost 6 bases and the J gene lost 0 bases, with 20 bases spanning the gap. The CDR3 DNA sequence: TGTGCCAGTAGGAGCCAGGGCGGTGACAAATTGAACACTGAAGCTTTCTTT. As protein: CASRSQGGDKLNTEAFF. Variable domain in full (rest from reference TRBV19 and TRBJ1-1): DGGITQSPKYLFRKEGQNVTLSCEQNLNHDAMYWYRQDPGQGLRLIYYSQIVNDFQKGDIAEGYSVSREKKESFPLTVTSAQKNPTAFYLCASRSQGGDKLNTEAFFGQGTRLTVV.

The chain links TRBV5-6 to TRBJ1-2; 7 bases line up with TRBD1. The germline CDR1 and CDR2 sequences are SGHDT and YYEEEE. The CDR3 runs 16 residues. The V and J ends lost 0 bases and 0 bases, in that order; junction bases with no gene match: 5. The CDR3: CASSLGGTVSNYGYTF. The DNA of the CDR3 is TGTGCCAGCAGCTTGGGAGGGACAGTCTCTAACTATGGCTACACCTTC.